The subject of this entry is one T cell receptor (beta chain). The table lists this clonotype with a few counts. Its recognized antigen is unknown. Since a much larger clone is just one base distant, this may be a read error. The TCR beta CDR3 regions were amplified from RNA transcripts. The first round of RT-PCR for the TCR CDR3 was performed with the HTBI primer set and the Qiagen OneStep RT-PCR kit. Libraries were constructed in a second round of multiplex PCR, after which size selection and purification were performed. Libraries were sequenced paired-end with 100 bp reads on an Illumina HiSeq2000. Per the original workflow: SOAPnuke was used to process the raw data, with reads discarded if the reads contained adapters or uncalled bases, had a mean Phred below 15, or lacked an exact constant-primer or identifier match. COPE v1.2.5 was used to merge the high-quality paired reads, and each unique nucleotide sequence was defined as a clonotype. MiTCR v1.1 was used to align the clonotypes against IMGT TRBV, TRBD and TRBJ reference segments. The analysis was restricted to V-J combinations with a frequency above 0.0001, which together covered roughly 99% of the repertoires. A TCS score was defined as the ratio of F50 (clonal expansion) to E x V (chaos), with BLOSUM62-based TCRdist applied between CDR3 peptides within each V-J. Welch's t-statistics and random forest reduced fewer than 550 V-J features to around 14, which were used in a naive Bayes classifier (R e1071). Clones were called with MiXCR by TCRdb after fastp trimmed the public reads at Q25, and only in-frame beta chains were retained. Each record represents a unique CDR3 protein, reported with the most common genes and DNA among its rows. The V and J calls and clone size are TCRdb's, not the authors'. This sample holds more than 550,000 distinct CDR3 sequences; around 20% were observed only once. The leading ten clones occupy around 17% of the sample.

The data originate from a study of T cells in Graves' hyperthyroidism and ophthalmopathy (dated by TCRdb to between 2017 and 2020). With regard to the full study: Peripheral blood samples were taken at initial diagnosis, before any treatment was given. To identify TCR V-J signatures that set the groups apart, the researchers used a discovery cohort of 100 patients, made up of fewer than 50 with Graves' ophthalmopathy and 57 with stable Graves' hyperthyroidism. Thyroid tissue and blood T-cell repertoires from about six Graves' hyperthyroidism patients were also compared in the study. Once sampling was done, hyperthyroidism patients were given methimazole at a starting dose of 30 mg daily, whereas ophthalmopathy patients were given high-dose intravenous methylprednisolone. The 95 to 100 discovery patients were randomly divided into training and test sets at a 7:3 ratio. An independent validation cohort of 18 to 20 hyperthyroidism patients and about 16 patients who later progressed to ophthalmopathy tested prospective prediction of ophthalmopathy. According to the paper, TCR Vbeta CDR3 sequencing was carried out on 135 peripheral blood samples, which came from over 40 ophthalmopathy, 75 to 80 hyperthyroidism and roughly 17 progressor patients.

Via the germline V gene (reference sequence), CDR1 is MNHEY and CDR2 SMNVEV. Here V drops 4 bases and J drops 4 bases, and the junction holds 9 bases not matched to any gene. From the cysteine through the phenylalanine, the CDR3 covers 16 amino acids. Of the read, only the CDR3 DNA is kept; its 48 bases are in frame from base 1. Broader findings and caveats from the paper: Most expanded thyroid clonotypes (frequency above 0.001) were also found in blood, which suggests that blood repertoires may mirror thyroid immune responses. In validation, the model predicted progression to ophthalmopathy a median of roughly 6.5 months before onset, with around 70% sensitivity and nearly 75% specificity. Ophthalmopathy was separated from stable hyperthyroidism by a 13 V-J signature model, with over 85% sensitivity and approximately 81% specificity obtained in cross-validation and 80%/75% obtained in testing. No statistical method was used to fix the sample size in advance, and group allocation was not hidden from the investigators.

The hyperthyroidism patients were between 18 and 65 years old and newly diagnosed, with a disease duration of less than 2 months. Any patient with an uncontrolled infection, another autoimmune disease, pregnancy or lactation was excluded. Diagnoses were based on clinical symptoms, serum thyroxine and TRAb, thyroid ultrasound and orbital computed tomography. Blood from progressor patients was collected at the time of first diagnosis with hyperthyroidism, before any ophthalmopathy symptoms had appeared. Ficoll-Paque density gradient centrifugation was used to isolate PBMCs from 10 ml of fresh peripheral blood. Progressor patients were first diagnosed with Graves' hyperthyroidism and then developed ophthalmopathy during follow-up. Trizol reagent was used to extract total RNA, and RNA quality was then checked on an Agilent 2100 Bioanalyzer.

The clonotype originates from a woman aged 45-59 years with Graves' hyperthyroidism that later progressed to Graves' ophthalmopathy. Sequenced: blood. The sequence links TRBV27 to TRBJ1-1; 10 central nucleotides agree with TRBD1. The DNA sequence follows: TGTGCCAGCAGTTGGCCCGGGACAGGGGTGGGCACTGAAGCTTTCTTT. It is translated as CASSWPGTGVGTEAFF.